Each of the 29 T cell receptor beta chains below was sequenced from the same sample in a study of blood T cell repertoires in COVID-19. Using immunoSEQ multiplex PCR, the repertoire was profiled, and TCRdb retains in-frame clones only, with some absent. The sample holds a few hundred thousand clones, 70% to 90% seen once. Sequenced input: peripheral blood. The origin of the receptors is a man aged 50-59 years with acute or convalescent COVID-19.

Note on this clone: A junction boundary mismatches the germline segment, possibly from a read error. This chain uses TRBV5-4 with TRBJ1-6; 7 nucleotides align to TRBD1. The CDR3 length is 17 residues. Germline loops: CDR1 SGHNT, CDR2 YYREEE (reference sequence). CDR3 nucleotides: TGTGCCAGCAGATTGGGGTACAGGGGCTCCTATAATTCACCCCTCCACTTT. Its protein product is CASRLGYRGSYNSPLHF.

This chain joins TRBV6-2 or TRBV6-3 and TRBJ2-5; 10 bases line up with TRBD2. CDR1 and CDR2 from the germline V gene are MNHEY and SVGEGT. The trim removed 5 bases at V and 4 bases at J, leaving 4 bases unmatched. CDR3 length: 14 amino acids. The CDR3 nucleotides read TGTGCCAGCAGTCTAGCGGGGGCAGGAGAGACCCAGTACTTC. It encodes CASSLAGAGETQYF.

The chain is built from TRBV5-1 and TRBJ2-1, with TRBD2 matching 11 bases. The CDR3 is made up of 15 amino acids. Germline CDR1 is SGHRS and CDR2 is YFSETQ. Unmatched junction bases numbered 5, after V lost 0 bases and J lost 9 bases. As DNA, the CDR3 is TGCGCCAGCAGCTTGGGACTAGCGGGGCGTCCTGAGCAGTTCTTC. It encodes CASSLGLAGRPEQFF.

This chain uses TRBV4-1 with TRBJ1-1; D perhaps matches TRBD1 (6 bases). V shed 3 bases and J shed 1 base, with 12 bases lying between them. Germline V lookup: CDR1 MGHRA, CDR2 YSYEKL. The CDR3 runs 15 residues. CDR3 DNA: TGCGCCAGCAGCCAGCTCACGGGACAGAACACTGAAGCTTTCTTT. This translates into CASSQLTGQNTEAFF.

The rearrangement links TRBV5-6 to TRBJ2-3; D may be TRBD2 (5 bases). V gave up 4 bases and J gave up 1 base, with 13 bases separating them. Germline CDR1 SGHDT, CDR2 YYEEEE. This CDR3 region has 15 residues. This chain's CDR3 is CASSHRGTGTDTQYF. CDR3 DNA: TGTGCCAGCAGCCATCGGGGTACGGGCACAGATACGCAGTATTTT. Filled out from reference TRBV5-6 and TRBJ2-3, the complete variable domain reads DAGVTQSPTHLIKTRGQQVTLRCSPKSGHDTVSWYQQALGQGPQFIFQYYEEEERQRGNFPDRFSGHQFPNYSSELNVNALLLGDSALYLCASSHRGTGTDTQYFGPGTRLTVL.

In this sample, this clone turned up a few times. The genes are TRBV6-2 or TRBV6-3 and TRBJ2-3; D not certain. V gave up 0 bases and J gave up 5 bases, with 3 bases separating them. CDR3 size: 12 residues. Germline lookup yields CDR1 MNHEY and CDR2 SVGEGT. The DNA for the CDR3 is TGTGCCAGCAGTTACTCCAAAGATACGCAGTATTTT. The encoded protein is CASSYSKDTQYF.

CDR3 DNA sequence: TGTGCCAGCAGTTTCCCGGGGGGACACCAGGGGACCCAGTACTTC. This gives the protein CASSFPGGHQGTQYF. This sequence joins TRBV28 and TRBJ2-5; a possible D gene is TRBD2 (7 bases). Per the germline V gene, CDR1 is MDHEN and CDR2 is SYDVKM. The CDR3 runs to 15 residues. The V gene lost 3 bases and the J gene lost 7 bases, with 18 bases spanning the gap.

This rearrangement joins TRBV9 to TRBJ2-6; a weak D match, TRBD2 (5 bases). The CDR3 sequence is 16 residues long. Germline values: CDR1 SGDLS, CDR2 YYNGEE. The germline V and J ends were trimmed by 2 bases and 2 bases, with 11 bases remaining between them. For the CDR3, the DNA is TGTGCCAGCAGCGTCGCGGTGGGAGCTGGGGCCAACGTCCTGACTTTC. This encodes CASSVAVGAGANVLTF.

This clone occurred once. The chain couples TRBV27 to TRBJ1-5, with D possibly TRBD1 on 6 matching bases. The germline V gene has CDR1 MNHEY and CDR2 SMNVEV (reference sequence). The V gene lost 4 bases and the J gene lost 0 bases, with 16 bases spanning the gap. This CDR3 contains 17 residues. The chain's CDR3 is CASSSRGKLYSNQPQHF. The CDR3 nucleotides are TGTGCCAGCAGTTCCAGGGGTAAACTTTATAGCAATCAGCCCCAGCATTTT.

The chain carries TRBV5-1 and TRBJ2-2; no clear D. The length of the CDR3 is 15 residues. Germline lookup yields CDR1 SGHRS and CDR2 YFSETQ. Between the trimmed V and J ends, which lost 5 bases and 1 base, there was a span of 12 bases. CDR3 loop: CASRLTLENTGELFF. The DNA for the CDR3 is TGCGCCAGCAGGTTAACTCTCGAGAACACCGGGGAGCTGTTTTTT.

The CDR3 DNA reads TGTGCCAGCAGTTACCTGGGAACTAGCGGGGGAGGACCCTACAATGAGCAGTTCTTC. Translation gives CASSYLGTSGGGPYNEQFF. The chain uses TRBV6-2 or TRBV6-3 and TRBJ2-1; TRBD2 matches 11 bases. V dropped 2 bases and J dropped 2; count of bases not matched to a gene: 11. Germline V gene sequence: CDR1 MNHEY, CDR2 SVGEGT. The CDR3 is 19 amino acids.

The chain recombines TRBV4-1 with TRBJ1-4; D may be TRBD1 (5 bases). The CDR3 totals 16 residues. The V end lost 0 bases, the J end lost 3 bases, and 11 bases lay between the germline ends. The germline V gene encodes CDR1 MGHRA and CDR2 YSYEKL. CDR3 region: CASSQDLAQANEKLFF. CDR3 coding DNA: TGCGCCAGCAGCCAAGATCTGGCACAGGCTAATGAAAAACTGTTTTTT.

The chain is built from TRBV5-1 and TRBJ2-2; 12 bases are a match to TRBD2. CDR3 size: 17 residues. The trim removed 1 base at V and 3 bases at J, leaving 4 bases unmatched. Germline values: CDR1 SGHRS, CDR2 YFSETQ. CDR3 nucleotide sequence: TGCGCCAGCAGCTTGCGCCGACTAGCGGGGGACACCGGGGAGCTGTTTTTT. This encodes CASSLRRLAGDTGELFF.

This clone was observed once. The rearrangement joins TRBV6-5 to TRBJ1-1; D call uncertain. CDR3 length equals 14 residues. The V gene lost 5 bases and the J gene lost 6 bases, with 16 bases spanning the gap. CDR1 is MNHEY, CDR2 SVGAGI, per germline. The CDR3 is CASSPGKYSPEAFF. The CDR3 region has the DNA TGTGCCAGCAGTCCCGGGAAATATAGCCCTGAAGCTTTCTTT.

CDR3 sequence (DNA): TGCGCCAGCAGCCCCGACGTAGGGGATGGCTACACCTTC. Protein sequence: CASSPDVGDGYTF. The V and J genes are TRBV5-1 and TRBJ1-2, with D perhaps TRBD1 (5 bases). Germline V gene sequence: CDR1 SGHRS, CDR2 YFSETQ. V gave up 4 bases and J gave up 6 bases, with 13 bases separating them. The CDR3 contains 13 residues.

CDR3 sequence: CASSPNHPGAQHF. The CDR3 DNA reads TGTGCCAGCTCACCAAACCATCCAGGTGCCCAGCATTTT. V and J are TRBV18 and TRBJ1-5; the D is unclear. Trimming pared 2 bases from V and 11 bases from J, leaving 13 bases between. Germline V gives CDR1 KGHSH, CDR2 LQKENI. There are 13 residues in the CDR3. The variable domain in full, with the rest retrieved from reference TRBV18 and TRBJ1-5, is NAGVMQNPRHLVRRRGQEARLRCSPMKGHSHVYWYRQLPEEGLKFMVYLQKENIIDESGMPKERFSAEFPKEGPSILRIQQVVRGDSAAYFCASSPNHPGAQHFGDGTRLSIL.

This clone was observed a single time. The chain is built from TRBV3-1 (or the pseudogene TRBV3-2) and TRBJ1-2, with TRBD1 matching 10 bases. Looked up from germline, CDR1 is LGHDT and CDR2 is YNNKEL (reference sequence). This CDR3 region has 14 residues. Trimming took 4 bases from V and 8 from J; bases not matched to a gene: 7. The CDR3 DNA follows: TGTGCCAGCAGCCCGAGACAGGGGGCAAAGGGCTACACCTTC. Its protein is CASSPRQGAKGYTF.

The rearrangement uses TRBV6-1 and TRBJ1-2; D not resolved. Trimming shortened V by 3 bases and J by 2 bases, and 7 bases separated the two germline ends. The CDR3 is made up of 13 amino acids. Germline V CDR1 and CDR2: MNHNS, SASEGT. The CDR3 region has the DNA TGTGCCAGCAGTGATATCGTAAACTATGGCTACACCTTC. This translates into CASSDIVNYGYTF.

The rearrangement uses TRBV30 and TRBJ2-1, with 9 nucleotides matching TRBD1. Germline V CDR1 and CDR2: GTSNPN, SVGIG (reference sequence). This CDR3 has 15 residues. V gave up 3 bases and J gave up 9 bases; unmatched junction bases: 12. The CDR3 sequence is CAWRTPGTGIGEQFF. The DNA for the CDR3 is TGTGCCTGGAGGACCCCCGGGACAGGGATAGGTGAGCAGTTCTTC.

The chain carries TRBV2 and TRBJ1-4, with D possibly matching TRBD1 (5 bases). Looked up from germline, CDR1 is SNHLY and CDR2 is FYNNEI. The length of the CDR3 is 16 residues. Trimming removed 7 bases from V and 1 base from J, with 16 bases in between. DNA of the CDR3: TGTGCCAGCACCCTCCCGGGGGTAGTAACTAATGAAAAACTGTTTTTT. It codes for CASTLPGVVTNEKLFF.

The genes are TRBV7-2 and TRBJ2-1; D perhaps matches TRBD2 (6 bases). Trimming removed 4 bases from V and 0 bases from J, with 13 bases in between. This CDR3 contains 16 residues. In germline, CDR1 is SGHTA, CDR2 FQGNSA. Here the CDR3 reads CASSSHSGSSYNEQFF. CDR3 sequence (DNA): TGTGCCAGCAGCTCCCATAGCGGCAGCTCCTACAATGAGCAGTTCTTC.

The count of this clone is one. This chain uses TRBV6-5 with TRBJ2-2; TRBD1 might be the D (5 bases). The CDR3 consists of 15 residues. The germline V gene has CDR1 MNHEY and CDR2 SVGAGI. V gave up 2 bases and J gave up 4 bases, with 11 bases separating them. The CDR3, as DNA: TGTGCCAGCAGTTACGACGGCAGGGTCACCGGGGAGCTGTTTTTT. This encodes CASSYDGRVTGELFF.

The J gene is TRBJ2-7, the V gene TRBV13, with 10 bases fitting TRBD2. This CDR3 has 16 amino acids. V was pared by 2 bases and J by 3 bases, with 7 bases of the junction left unmatched. Germline CDR1 is PRHDT and CDR2 is FYEKMQ (reference sequence). The CDR3 bases are TGTGCCAGCAGCTTAACCCCTACTAGCGGGGTCTACGAGCAGTACTTC. It specifies CASSLTPTSGVYEQYF.

This clone was observed a few times. The chain combines TRBV7-3 with TRBJ2-7, with no clear D. Deletions cut 3 bases from V and 2 bases from J, with 2 bases between. Per the germline V gene, CDR1 is SGHTA and CDR2 is FQGTGA. This CDR3 region has 11 residues. The CDR3 coding sequence is TGTGCCAGCAGCTTTACCTACGAGCAGTACTTC. Its translation: CASSFTYEQYF.

V gene TRBV3-1 (or the pseudogene TRBV3-2) combines with J gene TRBJ1-4, with a possible D match to TRBD1 (5 bases). CDR3 size: 13 residues. CDR1 and CDR2 from the germline V gene are LGHDT and YNNKEL (reference sequence). Trimming shortened V by 1 base and J by 13 bases, and 13 bases separated the two germline ends. CDR3: CASSQGAAQGLFF. The CDR3 region has the DNA TGTGCCAGCAGCCAAGGCGCGGCCCAGGGACTGTTTTTT.

This chain links TRBV12-3 or TRBV12-4 with TRBJ1-1, with a weak D call TRBD1 (5 bases). Between the trimmed V and J ends, which lost 8 bases and 4 bases, there was a span of 14 bases. This CDR3 is 13 amino acids long. CDR3 DNA sequence: TGTGCCAGCGGGAGTTCGGGGGGCACTGAAGCTTTCTTT. It codes for CASGSSGGTEAFF.

V usage is TRBV5-6 and J usage is TRBJ2-7; TRBD1 matches at 7 bases. The junction had 4 bases not matched to a gene; V was cut back by 4 bases and J by 6 bases. The CDR3 is 12 amino acids. Looked up from germline, CDR1 is SGHDT and CDR2 is YYEEEE. CDR3 sequence reads: CASSLYRGEQYF. The CDR3 DNA reads as TGTGCCAGCAGCCTGTACAGGGGCGAGCAGTACTTC. The full variable domain, with the rest looked up from reference TRBV5-6 and TRBJ2-7, is DAGVTQSPTHLIKTRGQQVTLRCSPKSGHDTVSWYQQALGQGPQFIFQYYEEEERQRGNFPDRFSGHQFPNYSSELNVNALLLGDSALYLCASSLYRGEQYFGPGTRLTVT.

A remark on this clone: The sample contains more than one DNA sequence encoding this CDR3. This rearrangement joins TRBV7-3 to TRBJ1-1, with D tentatively TRBD1 (6 bases). The ends were cut back, 5 bases at V and 4 bases at J, with 11 bases in the middle. The CDR3 is made up of 13 amino acids. Germline-derived CDR1 and CDR2 are SGHTA and FQGTGA. CDR3 residues: CASSETGITEAFF. DNA for the CDR3: TGTGCCAGCAGCGAAACAGGGATCACTGAAGCTTTCTTT.

The chain is built from TRBV5-1 and TRBJ1-1, with 9 bases lining up with TRBD1. The CDR3 is made up of 15 amino acids. Trimming removed 3 bases from V and 0 bases from J; junction bases left unmatched: 3. Germline loops: CDR1 SGHRS, CDR2 YFSETQ. As DNA, the CDR3 is TGCGCCAGCAGCTCCGGGGACAGGGTGAACACTGAAGCTTTCTTT. It translates to CASSSGDRVNTEAFF. Full variable domain (outside the CDR3, taken from reference TRBV5-1 and TRBJ1-1): KAGVTQTPRYLIKTRGQQVTLSCSPISGHRSVSWYQQTPGQGLQFLFEYFSETQRNKGNFPGRFSGRQFSNSRSEMNVSTLELGDSALYLCASSSGDRVNTEAFFGQGTRLTVV.